The 11 T cell receptor beta chains below all came from one sample that was sequenced in a study of regulatory dendritic cells for organ transplantation. Profiling relied on immunoSEQ multiplex PCR, and the TCRdb table lists in-frame clones only, not all of them. The sample consists of approximately 12,000 clones, approximately 56% of them appearing once. No antigen has been identified for these receptors. Sorted subsets were CFSE-labeled and cultured around five days with allogeneic dendritic cells. The source material was naive CD8+ T cells from blood cultured with dendritic cells. Noted subset: CD45RA+ naive T cells. The receptor set was obtained from a human donor in good health.

The gene calls are TRBV2 and TRBJ2-1; 8 bases align to TRBD1. The J segment lost 7 bases and the V segment lost 2 bases, leaving 1 base of the junction unmatched. The CDR3 totals 13 residues. Germline values: CDR1 SNHLY, CDR2 FYNNEI. CDR3 DNA sequence: TGTGCCAGCAGTGAAAACAGGGGGAATGAGCAGTTCTTC. It is translated as CASSENRGNEQFF. Supplemented by reference TRBV2 and TRBJ2-1, the full variable domain reads EPEVTQTPSHQVTQMGQEVILRCVPISNHLYFYWYRQILGQKVEFLVSFYNNEISEKSEIFDDQFSVERPDGSNFTLKIRSTKLEDSAMYFCASSENRGNEQFFGPGTRLTVL.

This clone has more than one count but fewer than ten. V usage is TRBV19 and J usage is TRBJ2-3, with D maybe TRBD1 (5 bases). This CDR3 comprises 15 residues. The germline V and J ends were trimmed by 3 bases and 0 bases, with 10 bases remaining between them. Germline values: CDR1 LNHDA, CDR2 SQIVND (reference sequence). CDR3 nucleotide sequence: TGTGCCAGTAGTATGGGGCGAACTAGCACAGATACGCAGTATTTT. This codes for CASSMGRTSTDTQYF.

This chain links TRBV7-8 with TRBJ2-5; D remains unclear. V was cut by 5 bases and J by 5 bases, with 15 bases left in between. Germline-derived CDR1 and CDR2 are SGHVS and FQNEAQ. The CDR3 is 14 residues long. The CDR3 loop reads CASSPQAPSETQYF. The CDR3 DNA sequence: TGTGCCAGCAGCCCTCAGGCCCCGTCGGAGACCCAGTACTTC.

V usage is TRBV2 and J usage is TRBJ2-3; 13 bases line up with TRBD2. The junction had 7 bases not matched to a gene; V was cut back by 5 bases and J by 5 bases. Germline V gene sequence: CDR1 SNHLY, CDR2 FYNNEI. The CDR3 covers 16 residues. The CDR3 region is CASSPGLAGLVDTQYF. Here the CDR3 DNA reads TGTGCCAGCAGTCCGGGACTAGCGGGACTGGTAGATACGCAGTATTTT.

The V and J genes are TRBV7-9 and TRBJ2-7; 7 nucleotides match TRBD1. CDR1 and CDR2 (germline): SEHNR, FQNEAQ (reference sequence). V gave up 2 bases and J gave up 2 bases; unmatched junction bases: 3. This CDR3 region has 14 residues. The CDR3 protein is CASSLWDSPYEQYF. The CDR3 region has the DNA TGTGCCAGCAGCTTATGGGACAGTCCCTACGAGCAGTACTTC.

The chain uses TRBV7-9 and TRBJ2-7; TRBD1 might be the D (5 bases). Trimming took off 3 bases at V and 2 bases at J, with 11 bases between the two ends. This CDR3 has 14 amino acids. CDR1 and CDR2 (germline): SEHNR, FQNEAQ (reference sequence). The CDR3: CASSFQGQTYEQYF. The CDR3 bases are TGTGCCAGCAGCTTTCAGGGTCAGACCTACGAGCAGTACTTC.

J is TRBJ2-1 and V is TRBV4-1, with TRBD1 matching 8 bases. The V gene end was trimmed by 5 bases and the J gene end by 3 bases; junction bases not matched to a gene: 6. Germline loops: CDR1 MGHRA, CDR2 YSYEKL. The CDR3 has 15 amino acids. The CDR3 DNA follows: TGCGCCAGCAGCTTGGGGACAGGAATCTACAATGAGCAGTTCTTC. Translated: CASSLGTGIYNEQFF.

This chain links TRBV7-2 with TRBJ2-1; TRBD2 aligns across 12 bases. CDR1 SGHTA and CDR2 FQGNSA come from the germline V gene. The CDR3 covers 15 residues. Germline trimming cut 5 bases from V and 4 bases from J; bases unmatched to any gene: 3. CDR3 amino acids: CASSQLAGGYNEQFF. Here the CDR3 DNA reads TGTGCCAGCAGCCAACTAGCGGGGGGTTACAATGAGCAGTTCTTC.

The chain has TRBV6-1 and TRBJ2-5; D uncertain. Per the germline V gene, CDR1 is MNHNS and CDR2 is SASEGT. The CDR3 length is 13 residues. V was cut by 4 bases and J by 1 base, with 7 bases left in between. Written as DNA, the CDR3 is TGTGCCAGCAGTGGAGACATCCAAGAGACCCAGTACTTC. Its protein product is CASSGDIQETQYF.

This clone was seen a few times. This CDR3 reads CSVQSLNTEAFF. The CDR3 DNA reads TGCAGCGTACAGAGTTTGAACACTGAAGCTTTCTTT. The chain is built from TRBV29-1 and TRBJ1-1; D unresolved. CDR1 SQVTM and CDR2 ANQGSEA come from the germline V gene. V was pared by 6 bases and J by 0 bases, with 8 bases between. The CDR3 has 12 amino acids.

The rearrangement links TRBV7-8 to TRBJ2-3, with D possibly matching TRBD1 (5 bases). Trimming took 1 base from V and 4 from J, leaving 9 bases between them. Germline V gene sequence: CDR1 SGHVS, CDR2 FQNEAQ. This CDR3 contains 14 residues. As DNA, the CDR3 is TGTGCCAGCAGCTTAGAAGGGGATCCAGATACGCAGTATTTT. It encodes CASSLEGDPDTQYF. Full variable domain (remainder filled in from reference TRBV7-8 and TRBJ2-3): GAGVSQSPRYKVAKRGQDVALRCDPISGHVSLFWYQQALGQGPEFLTYFQNEAQLDKSGLPSDRFFAERPEGSVSTLKIQRTQQEDSAVYLCASSLEGDPDTQYFGPGTRLTVL.